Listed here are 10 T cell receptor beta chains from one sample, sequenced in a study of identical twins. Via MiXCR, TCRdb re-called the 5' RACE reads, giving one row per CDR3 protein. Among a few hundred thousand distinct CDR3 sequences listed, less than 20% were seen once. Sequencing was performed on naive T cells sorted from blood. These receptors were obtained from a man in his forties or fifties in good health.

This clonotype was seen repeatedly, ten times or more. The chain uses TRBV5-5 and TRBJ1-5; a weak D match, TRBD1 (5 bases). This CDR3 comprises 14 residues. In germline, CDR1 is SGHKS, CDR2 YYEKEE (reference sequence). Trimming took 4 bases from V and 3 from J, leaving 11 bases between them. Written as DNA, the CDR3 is TGTGCCAGCAGCCTTGGGACGGTCAATCAGCCCCAGCATTTT. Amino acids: CASSLGTVNQPQHF.

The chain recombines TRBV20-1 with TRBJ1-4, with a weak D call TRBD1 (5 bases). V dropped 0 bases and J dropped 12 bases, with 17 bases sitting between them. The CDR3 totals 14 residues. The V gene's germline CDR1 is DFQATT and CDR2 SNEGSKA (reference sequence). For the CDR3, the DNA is TGCAGTGCTAGAGATTGGCCAGGGTCTGGGGAACTGTTTTTT. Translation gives CSARDWPGSGELFF.

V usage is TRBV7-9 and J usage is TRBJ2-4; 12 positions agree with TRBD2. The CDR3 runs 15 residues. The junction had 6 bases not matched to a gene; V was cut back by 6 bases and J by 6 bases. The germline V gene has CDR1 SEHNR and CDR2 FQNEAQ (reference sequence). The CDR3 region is CASSSSTSGRNIQYF. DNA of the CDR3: TGTGCCAGCAGTTCATCGACTAGCGGGAGAAACATTCAGTACTTC.

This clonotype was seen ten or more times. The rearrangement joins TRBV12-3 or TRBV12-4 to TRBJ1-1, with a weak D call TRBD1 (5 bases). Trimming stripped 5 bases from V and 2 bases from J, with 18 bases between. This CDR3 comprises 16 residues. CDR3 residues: CASSHPLIGANTEAFF. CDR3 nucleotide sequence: TGTGCCAGCAGTCATCCCCTTATTGGGGCTAACACTGAAGCTTTCTTT.

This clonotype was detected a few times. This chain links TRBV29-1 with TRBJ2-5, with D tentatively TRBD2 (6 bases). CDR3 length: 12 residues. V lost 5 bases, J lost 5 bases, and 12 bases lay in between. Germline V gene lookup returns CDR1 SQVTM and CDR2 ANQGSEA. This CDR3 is CSVPGAVETQYF. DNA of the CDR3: TGCAGCGTTCCGGGAGCGGTGGAGACCCAGTACTTC.

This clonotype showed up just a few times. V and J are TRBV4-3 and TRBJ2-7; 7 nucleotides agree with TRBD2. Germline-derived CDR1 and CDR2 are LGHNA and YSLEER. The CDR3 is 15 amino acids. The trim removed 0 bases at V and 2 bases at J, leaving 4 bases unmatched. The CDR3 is CASSQESAGPYEQYF. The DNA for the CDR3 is TGCGCCAGCAGCCAAGAATCAGCGGGACCCTACGAGCAGTACTTC.

The CDR3 DNA sequence: TGCGCCAGCAGCCCTCTCTTGGTGGGCACAGATACGCAGTATTTT. This sequence encodes CASSPLLVGTDTQYF. The gene calls are TRBV5-1 and TRBJ2-3, with unresolved D. Trimming took off 4 bases at V and 1 base at J, with 13 bases between the two ends. In germline, CDR1 is SGHRS, CDR2 YFSETQ. This CDR3 is built from 15 residues.

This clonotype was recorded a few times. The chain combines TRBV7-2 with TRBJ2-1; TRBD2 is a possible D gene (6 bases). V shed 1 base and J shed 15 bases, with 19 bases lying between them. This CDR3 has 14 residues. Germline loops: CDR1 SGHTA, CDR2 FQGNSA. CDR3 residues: CASSLVGGSMQGFF. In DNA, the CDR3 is TGTGCCAGCAGCTTAGTAGGAGGGAGCATGCAGGGGTTCTTC.

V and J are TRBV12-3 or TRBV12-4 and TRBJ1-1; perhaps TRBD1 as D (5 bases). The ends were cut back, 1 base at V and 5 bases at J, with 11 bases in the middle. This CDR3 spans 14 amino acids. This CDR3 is CASSLDGTGTEAFF. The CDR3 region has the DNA TGTGCCAGCAGTTTAGATGGGACGGGAACTGAAGCTTTCTTT.

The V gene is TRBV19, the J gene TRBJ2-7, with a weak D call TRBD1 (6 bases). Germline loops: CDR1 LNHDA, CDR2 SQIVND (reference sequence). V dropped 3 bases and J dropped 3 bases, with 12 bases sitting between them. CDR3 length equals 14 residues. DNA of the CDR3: TGTGCCAGTAGTATGGGGGCCCAAGTCTACGAGCAGTACTTC. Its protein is CASSMGAQVYEQYF.